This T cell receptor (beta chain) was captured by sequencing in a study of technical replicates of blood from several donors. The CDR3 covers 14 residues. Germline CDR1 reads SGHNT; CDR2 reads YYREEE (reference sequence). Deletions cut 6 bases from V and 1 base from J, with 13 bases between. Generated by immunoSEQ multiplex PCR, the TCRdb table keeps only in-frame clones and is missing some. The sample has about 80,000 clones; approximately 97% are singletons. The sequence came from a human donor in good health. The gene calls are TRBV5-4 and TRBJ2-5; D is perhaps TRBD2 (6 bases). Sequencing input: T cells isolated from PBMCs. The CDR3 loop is CASTRGSFQETQYF. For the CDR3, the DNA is TGTGCCAGCACTCGGGGGAGTTTCCAAGAGACCCAGTACTTC.